What follows are 27 T cell receptor beta chains derived from one specimen sequenced in a study of blood T cell repertoires in COVID-19. The data were produced by immunoSEQ multiplex PCR, yet TCRdb's version contains in-frame clones alone and is incomplete. This table holds 150,000 to 200,000 clones, over 75% found once. Material: peripheral blood. These receptors all come from a human donor with active or convalescent COVID-19. The donor label of this sample is uncertain.

This chain uses TRBV25-1 with TRBJ1-1; 7 nucleotides agree with TRBD1. CDR1 is MGHDK and CDR2 is SYGVNS in the germline V gene. Trimming removed 4 bases from V and 0 bases from J; junction bases left unmatched: 11. This CDR3 comprises 17 residues. Here the CDR3 reads CASSGPPGQSLNTEAFF. As DNA, the CDR3 is TGTGCCAGCAGTGGGCCCCCGGGACAGTCTTTGAACACTGAAGCTTTCTTT.

The V gene is TRBV27, the J gene TRBJ2-7, with 8 nucleotides matching TRBD2. V dropped 5 bases and J dropped 3; count of bases not matched to a gene: 3. Germline CDR1 is MNHEY and CDR2 is SMNVEV (reference sequence). CDR3 size: 13 residues. Written as DNA, the CDR3 is TGTGCCAGCAGTCGCGGGAGGATCTACGAGCAGTACTTC. This sequence encodes CASSRGRIYEQYF.

The CDR3 sequence is CASSHTPGGGTSTDTQYF. The CDR3 DNA is TGTGCCAGCAGCCACACCCCAGGAGGAGGGACTAGCACAGATACGCAGTATTTT. V usage is TRBV4-2 and J usage is TRBJ2-3; D perhaps matches TRBD2 (6 bases). V lost 3 bases to trimming and J lost 0 bases, with 19 bases between them. The germline CDR1 and CDR2 sequences are LGHNA and YNFKEQ. The CDR3 spans 18 residues.

The V gene is TRBV6-5, the J gene TRBJ2-1; a possible D gene is TRBD2 (6 bases). Trimming took off 3 bases at V and 4 bases at J, with 13 bases between the two ends. The CDR3 spans 15 residues. The germline gives CDR1 MNHEY, CDR2 SVGAGI. The CDR3 DNA reads as TGTGCCAGCAGTTATGAGGCCGGGGGTTACAATGAGCAGTTCTTC. Translation gives CASSYEAGGYNEQFF.

This sequence joins TRBV6-5 and TRBJ2-5; TRBD2 agrees at 14 bases. This CDR3 is built from 15 residues. Per germline, CDR1 MNHEY and CDR2 SVGAGI. Trimming took 6 bases from V and 6 from J; bases not matched to a gene: 6. CDR3 amino acids: CASRAGLAGVKTQYF. In DNA, the CDR3 is TGTGCCAGCAGAGCGGGACTAGCGGGGGTTAAGACCCAGTACTTC.

The V and J genes are TRBV29-1 and TRBJ2-7, with TRBD2 as a possible D gene (6 bases). Trimming left V 6 bases short and J 6 bases short, with 15 bases between. This CDR3 has 12 residues. Per germline, CDR1 SQVTM and CDR2 ANQGSEA. The CDR3 DNA follows: TGCAGCGTACTGGAGGGGACCGGCGAGCAGTACTTC. Protein sequence: CSVLEGTGEQYF.

This clone was recorded a few times. The chain carries TRBV7-2 and TRBJ2-2; a possible D gene is TRBD2 (6 bases). The CDR3 contains 14 residues. Germline V gene lookup returns CDR1 SGHTA and CDR2 FQGNSA. Trimming took off 3 bases at V and 5 bases at J, with 10 bases between the two ends. In nucleotides, the CDR3 is TGTGCCAGCAGCTTGCGCGGGATTACCGGGGAGCTGTTTTTT. It translates to CASSLRGITGELFF.

This chain's CDR3 is CASSQAGGSFSYEQYF. The DNA of the CDR3 is TGTGCCAGCAGCCAAGCGGGGGGAAGTTTCTCCTACGAGCAGTACTTC. The V call is TRBV3-1 (or the pseudogene TRBV3-2), the J call TRBJ2-7, with 7 bases matching TRBD2. The CDR3 spans 16 residues. V lost 1 base, J lost 0 bases, and 6 bases stayed unmatched. CDR1 LGHDT and CDR2 YNNKEL come from the germline V gene (reference sequence).

The rearrangement uses TRBV7-6 and TRBJ2-2, with TRBD2 matching over 13 bases. Germline CDR1 and CDR2: SGHVS and FNYEAQ. CDR3 length: 15 residues. The junction had 6 bases not matched to a gene; V was cut back by 10 bases and J by 4 bases. The CDR3 coding sequence is TGTGCCACATCCGGGACTAGCGGGACCACCGGGGAGCTGTTTTTT. This encodes CATSGTSGTTGELFF.

V is TRBV7-9 and J is TRBJ2-7; TRBD2 agrees at 9 bases. Germline CDR1 reads SEHNR; CDR2 reads FQNEAQ (reference sequence). The CDR3 consists of 15 residues. V trimming: 1 base; J trimming: 5 bases; junction bases outside the gene matches: 6. CDR3 sequence: CASSLGLAGNDEQYF. The CDR3 DNA reads TGTGCCAGCAGCTTAGGCCTAGCGGGGAACGACGAGCAGTACTTC. Together with reference TRBV7-9 and TRBJ2-7, the CDR3 gives the full variable domain: DTGVSQNPRHKITKRGQNVTFRCDPISEHNRLYWYRQTLGQGPEFLTYFQNEAQLEKSRLLSDRFSAERPKGSFSTLEIQRTEQGDSAMYLCASSLGLAGNDEQYFGPGTRLTVT.

This chain uses TRBV4-2 with TRBJ1-2; D is unresolved. V was cut by 1 base and J by 4 bases, with 13 bases left in between. Germline V gene data show CDR1 as LGHNA and CDR2 as YNFKEQ. The CDR3 covers 15 residues. CDR3 protein: CASSQVSGRFYGYTF. The DNA for the CDR3 is TGTGCCAGCAGCCAAGTTAGCGGACGGTTCTATGGCTACACCTTC.

The chain combines TRBV5-4 with TRBJ2-7, with a weak D call TRBD1 (6 bases). The CDR3 is 14 residues long. V shed 3 bases and J shed 4 bases, with 14 bases lying between them. CDR1 and CDR2 (germline): SGHNT, YYREEE (reference sequence). DNA for the CDR3: TGTGCCAGCAGCTGGGACCCAGGGGTTTACGAGCAGTACTTC. Protein: CASSWDPGVYEQYF.

The chain has TRBV18 and TRBJ1-5; D is ambiguous. Trimming took 2 bases from V and 6 from J, leaving 17 bases between them. This CDR3 comprises 16 residues. Germline-derived CDR1 and CDR2 are KGHSH and LQKENI. CDR3 nucleotides: TGTGCCAGCTCACCATCCCGGGTCCTCAACGGTCAGCCCCAGCATTTT. This translates into CASSPSRVLNGQPQHF.

The chain combines TRBV7-7 with TRBJ2-5; maybe TRBD2 (6 bases). From germline, CDR1 is SSHAT and CDR2 FNYEAQ (reference sequence). This CDR3 spans 15 amino acids. V lost 0 bases and J 1 base, leaving 9 bases between the germline ends. CDR3 DNA sequence: TGTGCCAGCAGCTTAGCGGGGGGAGTCCAAGAGACCCAGTACTTC. This sequence encodes CASSLAGGVQETQYF.

This chain connects TRBV30 to TRBJ1-5, with 7 bases matching TRBD1. This CDR3 region has 13 residues. Unmatched junction bases numbered 6, after V lost 3 bases and J lost 7 bases. From germline, CDR1 is GTSNPN and CDR2 SVGIG (reference sequence). The CDR3 sequence: CAWSQGQRQPQHF. In DNA, the CDR3 is TGTGCCTGGAGCCAGGGACAGCGCCAGCCCCAGCATTTT.

The chain couples TRBV28 to TRBJ2-3; TRBD2 agrees at 12 bases. Germline V CDR1 and CDR2: MDHEN, SYDVKM. The V gene end was trimmed by 3 bases and the J gene end by 0 bases; junction bases not matched to a gene: 7. The CDR3 is made up of 18 amino acids. The chain's CDR3 is CASSFLWTSGVSTDTQYF. CDR3 nucleotide sequence: TGTGCCAGCAGTTTTTTATGGACTAGCGGGGTCAGCACAGATACGCAGTATTTT. The full variable domain, its missing parts supplied by reference TRBV28 and TRBJ2-3, is DVKVTQSSRYLVKRTGEKVFLECVQDMDHENMFWYRQDPGLGLRLIYFSYDVKMKEKGDIPEGYSVSREKKERFSLILESASTNQTSMYLCASSFLWTSGVSTDTQYFGPGTRLTVL.

CDR3 in DNA: TGTGCCAGCAGGACCAACAGGGAAGAGACCCAGTACTTC. This encodes CASRTNREETQYF. The chain joins TRBV12-3 or TRBV12-4 to TRBJ2-5; maybe TRBD1 (6 bases). Trimming removed 6 bases at V and 3 bases at J, with 11 bases between. The CDR3 runs 13 residues.

The chain uses TRBV9 and TRBJ1-5; D gene unclear. The ends were cut back, 3 bases at V and 0 bases at J, with 7 bases in the middle. The CDR3 runs 14 residues. The germline gives CDR1 SGDLS, CDR2 YYNGEE. Written as DNA, the CDR3 is TGTGCCAGCAGCGCCAGTAATAGCAATCAGCCCCAGCATTTT. Its protein is CASSASNSNQPQHF.

This chain links TRBV4-3 with TRBJ1-6, with 7 bases lining up with TRBD1. Germline V lookup: CDR1 LGHNA, CDR2 YSLEER. The CDR3 is 15 residues long. Trimming removed 0 bases from V and 11 bases from J; junction bases left unmatched: 7. CDR3 DNA: TGCGCCAGCAGCCAAGAGTCACAGGGGAGGACACCCCTCCACTTT. Translated: CASSQESQGRTPLHF.

The chain recombines TRBV6-6 with TRBJ2-2; TRBD2 matches 7 bases. The CDR3 runs to 15 residues. CDR1 is MNHNY and CDR2 is SVGAGI in the germline V gene (reference sequence). V was pared by 7 bases and J by 2 bases, with 7 bases of the junction left unmatched. CDR3 region: CASMPASGNTGELFF. CDR3 bases: TGTGCCAGCATGCCCGCTAGCGGAAACACCGGGGAGCTGTTTTTT.

This clone was picked up one time. The chain combines TRBV27 with TRBJ1-2; possibly TRBD1 for D (5 bases). Germline V gene data show CDR1 as MNHEY and CDR2 as SMNVEV (reference sequence). This CDR3 is built from 15 residues. Deletions cut 6 bases from V and 2 bases from J, with 16 bases between. The CDR3 DNA reads TGTGCCAGCAGCTCCGGGAGGGGTTCAAACTATGGCTACACCTTC. Translation gives CASSSGRGSNYGYTF.

The gene calls are TRBV29-1 and TRBJ2-7, with TRBD1 matching 9 bases. The germline CDR1 and CDR2 sequences are SQVTM and ANQGSEA. With 3 bases clipped from V and 6 bases from J, the junction kept 12 bases outside the gene matches. The CDR3 has 15 residues. CDR3 sequence reads: CSVEGTGFDPSEQYF. CDR3 sequence (DNA): TGCAGCGTTGAGGGGACAGGGTTTGACCCAAGCGAGCAGTACTTC.

In this sample, this clone turned up once. The gene calls are TRBV18 and TRBJ1-1; D perhaps matches TRBD1 (5 bases). V lost 6 bases and J 8 bases, leaving 16 bases between the germline ends. The germline V gene has CDR1 KGHSH and CDR2 LQKENI. CDR3 size: 13 residues. For the CDR3, the DNA is TGTGCCAGCTCTACCACCCTGACAGACGAAGCTTTCTTT. It specifies CASSTTLTDEAFF.

The V call is TRBV4-1, the J call TRBJ2-7; tentative D call: TRBD2 (5 bases). This CDR3 contains 15 residues. Germline V gene lookup returns CDR1 MGHRA and CDR2 YSYEKL. V was pared by 3 bases and J by 0 bases, with 12 bases between. In DNA form, the CDR3 reads TGCGCCAGCAGCCAGCCAAGCGGCTTCTCCTACGAGCAGTACTTC. Translation: CASSQPSGFSYEQYF.

V is TRBV5-4 and J is TRBJ2-5; 11 bases map to TRBD2. The trim removed 2 bases at V and 4 bases at J, leaving 4 bases unmatched. CDR3 length: 15 amino acids. Germline CDR1 and CDR2: SGHNT and YYREEE (reference sequence). The CDR3 region has the DNA TGTGCCAGCAGCTTACGGGGGACTAGCGGAGAGACCCAGTACTTC. Translation: CASSLRGTSGETQYF. Using reference TRBV5-4 and TRBJ2-5 for the parts outside the CDR3, the full variable domain is ETGVTQSPTHLIKTRGQQVTLRCSSQSGHNTVSWYQQALGQGPQFIFQYYREEENGRGNFPPRFSGLQFPNYSSELNVNALELDDSALYLCASSLRGTSGETQYFGPGTRLLVL.

This clone has just one count. CDR3 in DNA: TGTGCCAGCAGAAGTTCTAGCGGCCGCACAGATACGCAGTATTTT. Amino acids: CASRSSSGRTDTQYF. The chain recombines TRBV3-1 (or the pseudogene TRBV3-2) with TRBJ2-3, with 7 bases aligning to TRBD2. This CDR3 comprises 15 residues. V lost 6 bases to trimming and J lost 1 base; unmatched junction nucleotides: 7. Germline V gene lookup returns CDR1 LGHDT and CDR2 YNNKEL (reference sequence).

V gene TRBV29-1 combines with J gene TRBJ2-5, with TRBD2 matching over 14 bases. Trimming cost V 3 bases and J 7 bases; bases outside gene matches: 13. This CDR3 contains 17 residues. The V gene's germline CDR1 is SQVTM and CDR2 ANQGSEA. The CDR3 DNA follows: TGCAGCGTTGATACCCGGCCGGGACTAGCGGGAGCCGGGACCCAGTACTTC. Its translation is CSVDTRPGLAGAGTQYF.